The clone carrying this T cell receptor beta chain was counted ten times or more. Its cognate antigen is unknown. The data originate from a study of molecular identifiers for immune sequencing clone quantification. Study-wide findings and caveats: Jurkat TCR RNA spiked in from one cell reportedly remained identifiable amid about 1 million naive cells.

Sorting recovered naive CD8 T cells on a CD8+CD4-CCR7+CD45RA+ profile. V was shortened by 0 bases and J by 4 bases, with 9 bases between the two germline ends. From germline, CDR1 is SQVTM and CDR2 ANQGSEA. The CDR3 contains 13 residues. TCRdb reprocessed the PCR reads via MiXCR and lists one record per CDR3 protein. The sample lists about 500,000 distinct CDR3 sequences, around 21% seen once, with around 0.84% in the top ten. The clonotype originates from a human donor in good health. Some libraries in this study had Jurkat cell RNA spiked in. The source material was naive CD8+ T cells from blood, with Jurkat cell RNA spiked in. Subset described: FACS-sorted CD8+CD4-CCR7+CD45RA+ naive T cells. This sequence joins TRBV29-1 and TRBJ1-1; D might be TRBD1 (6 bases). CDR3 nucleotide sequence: TGCAGCGTTGAAGATGGGGGCAGCACTGAAGCTTTCTTT. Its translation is CSVEDGGSTEAFF.